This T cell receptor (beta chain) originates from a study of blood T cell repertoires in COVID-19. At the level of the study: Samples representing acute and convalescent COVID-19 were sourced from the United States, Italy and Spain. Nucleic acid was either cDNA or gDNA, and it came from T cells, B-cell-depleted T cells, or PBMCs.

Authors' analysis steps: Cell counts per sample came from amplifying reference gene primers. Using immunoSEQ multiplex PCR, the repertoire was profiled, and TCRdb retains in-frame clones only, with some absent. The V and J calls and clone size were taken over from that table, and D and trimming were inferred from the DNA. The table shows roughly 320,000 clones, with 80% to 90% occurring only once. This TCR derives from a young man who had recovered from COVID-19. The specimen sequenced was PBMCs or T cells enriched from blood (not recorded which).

The CDR3 DNA follows: TGTGCCAGCAGTTCCTACAGGGGTTCCTATAATTCACCCCTCCACTTT. Translated, it gives CASSSYRGSYNSPLHF. This chain joins TRBV6-5 and TRBJ1-6, with 7 positions matching TRBD1. This CDR3 spans 16 amino acids. The germline gives CDR1 MNHEY, CDR2 SVGAGI. Trimming cost V 4 bases and J 1 base; bases outside gene matches: 4.